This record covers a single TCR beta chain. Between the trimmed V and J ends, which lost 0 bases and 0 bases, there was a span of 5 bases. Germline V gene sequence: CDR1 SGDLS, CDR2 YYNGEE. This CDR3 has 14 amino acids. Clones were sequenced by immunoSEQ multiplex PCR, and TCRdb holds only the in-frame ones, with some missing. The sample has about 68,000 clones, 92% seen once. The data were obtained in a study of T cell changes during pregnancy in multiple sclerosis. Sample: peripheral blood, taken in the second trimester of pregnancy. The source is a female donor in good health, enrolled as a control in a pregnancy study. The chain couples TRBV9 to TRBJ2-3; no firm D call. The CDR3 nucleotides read TGTGCCAGCAGCGTAGAGCCTAGCACAGATACGCAGTATTTT. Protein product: CASSVEPSTDTQYF.